Listed below are T cell receptor beta chains from one sample, sequenced in a study of cytomegalovirus exposure and HLA in healthy donors. Measured with immunoSEQ multiplex PCR; TCRdb has only the in-frame clones, and not every one. The sample includes 130,000 to 150,000 clones, roughly 76% seen only once; the top ten take under 4.5%. Sequencing was performed on PBMCs. These receptors all come from a young man in good health and CMV-seronegative. Each CDR3 is given with its conserved first and last residue. Fields, in order: clone size, J gene, V gene, D gene, CDR3 protein, CDR3 DNA. The D gene is left open where the match is weak. Only part of the rows carry a size: once, few, many, or a class if the clone is expanded.

>-|TRBJ1-3|TRBV30|-
CAWSRGASGNTIYF
TGTGCCTGGAGCCGGGGGGCTTCTGGAAACACCATATATTTT
>-|TRBJ2-4|TRBV28|-
CANPQAHGKNIQYF
TGTGCCAATCCCCAGGCCCACGGCAAAAACATTCAGTACTTC
>-|TRBJ1-6|TRBV30|TRBD1
CAWSRQGFSPLHF
TGTGCCTGGAGCAGACAGGGTTTTTCACCCCTCCACTTT
>few|TRBJ2-3|TRBV4-1|-
CASSQAVLGVGTDTQYF
TGCGCCAGCAGCCAAGCCGTCCTCGGGGTGGGCACAGATACGCAGTATTTT
>few|TRBJ2-3|TRBV25-1|TRBD2
CASSEGTSGGVSTDTQYF
TGTGCCAGCTCTGAGGGGACTAGCGGGGGAGTAAGCACAGATACGCAGTATTTT
>-|TRBJ1-2|TRBV6-5|-
CASSYAGAVGYTF
TGTGCCAGCAGTTATGCGGGGGCTGTCGGCTACACCTTC
>-|TRBJ1-5|TRBV6-5|TRBD1
CATSQGDDQPQHF
TGTGCTACATCACAGGGGGATGATCAGCCCCAGCATTTT
>few|TRBJ1-1|TRBV5-6|-
CASSTEVQYEAFF
TGTGCCAGCAGCACCGAGGTCCAGTATGAAGCTTTCTTT
>-|TRBJ2-1|TRBV30|TRBD1
CAWCAGDRAGSKGEQFF
TGTGCCTGGTGCGCCGGGGACAGGGCCGGATCGAAGGGTGAGCAGTTCTTC
>-|TRBJ2-2|TRBV27|TRBD1
CASSFWTGNTGELFF
TGTGCCAGCAGTTTTTGGACAGGGAACACCGGGGAGCTGTTTTTT
>few|TRBJ1-1|TRBV28|-
CASSLDGNRAEAFF
TGTGCCAGCAGTTTAGACGGGAATAGGGCTGAAGCTTTCTTT
>-|TRBJ1-1|TRBV5-3|-
CARSPNGGATEAFF
TGTGCCAGAAGCCCCAATGGAGGGGCGACTGAAGCTTTCTTT
>-|TRBJ2-5|TRBV6-1|TRBD1
CASSEDREETQYF
TGTGCCAGCAGTGAGGACAGGGAAGAGACCCAGTACTTC
>-|TRBJ2-6|TRBV10-2|TRBD1
CASNTGTAGANVLTF
TGCGCCAGCAATACAGGGACAGCTGGGGCCAACGTCCTGACTTTC
>-|TRBJ1-2|TRBV27|-
CASRQADSRTHYGYTF
TGTGCCAGCAGACAGGCGGACAGTAGGACCCACTATGGCTACACCTTC
>-|TRBJ2-7|TRBV5-1|-
CASSLGPGGSSYEQYF
TGCGCCAGCAGCTTGGGGCCAGGGGGGAGCTCCTACGAGCAGTACTTC
>-|TRBJ1-4|TRBV18|-
CASSTVESTNEKLFF
TGTGCCAGCTCAACCGTCGAGTCAACTAATGAAAAACTGTTTTTT
>-|TRBJ1-1|TRBV29-1|-
CSAVGTEAFF
TGCAGCGCGGTCGGGACAGAAGCTTTCTTT
>once|TRBJ2-2|TRBV21-1|-
CASMSRGGVTGELFF
TGTGCCAGCATGTCAAGGGGGGGTGTCACCGGGGAGCTGTTTTTT
>-|TRBJ2-2|TRBV7-2|-
CASSLGLAKGGGELFF
TGTGCCAGCAGCTTAGGTCTAGCAAAAGGGGGCGGGGAGCTGTTTTTT
>-|TRBJ1-4|TRBV5-4|TRBD1
CASKKNPGQTNEKLFF
TGTGCCAGCAAAAAAAACCCGGGACAGACTAATGAAAAACTGTTTTTT
>-|TRBJ1-2|TRBV28|-
CASSNRAPFGYTF
TGTGCCAGCAGTAACAGGGCTCCGTTTGGCTACACCTTC
>-|TRBJ2-3|TRBV7-9|-
CASRGPWGPSTDTQYF
TGTGCCAGCCGTGGGCCTTGGGGGCCCAGCACAGATACGCAGTATTTT
>-|TRBJ1-1|TRBV9|-
CASSPRQASFMNTEAFF
TGTGCCAGCAGCCCACGACAGGCGTCGTTCATGAACACTGAAGCTTTCTTT
>-|TRBJ2-1|TRBV6-1|-
CASSEETGTYNEQFF
TGTGCCAGCAGTGAAGAGACAGGGACTTACAATGAGCAGTTCTTC
>-|TRBJ2-5|TRBV15|-
CATSSLLSPYQETQYF
TGTGCCACCAGCAGCCTCCTCTCCCCGTACCAAGAGACCCAGTACTTC
>-|TRBJ1-2|TRBV9|-
CASSVADYLGQGYTF
TGTGCCAGCAGCGTAGCCGACTACCTCGGCCAGGGCTACACCTTC
>-|TRBJ1-5|TRBV5-6|TRBD1
CASSYRGSNQPQHF
TGTGCCAGCAGCTACAGGGGTAGCAATCAGCCCCAGCATTTT
>-|TRBJ1-3|TRBV29-1|-
CSVRRTHSGNTIYF
TGCAGCGTCCGGAGGACCCACTCTGGAAACACCATATATTTT
>-|TRBJ1-2|TRBV6-5|-
CASTRDGLDYGYTF
TGTGCCAGCACCCGGGATGGGTTGGACTATGGCTACACCTTC
>-|TRBJ2-3|TRBV9|-
CASSVVVTDTQYF
TGTGCCAGCAGCGTAGTCGTGACAGATACGCAGTATTTT
>-|TRBJ2-7|TRBV13|-
CASSWSAGEQYF
TGTGCCAGCAGCTGGAGCGCGGGGGAGCAGTACTTC
>-|TRBJ2-3|TRBV5-1|TRBD2
CASSFRLAGARDTQYF
TGCGCCAGCAGCTTCAGGCTAGCGGGAGCTCGAGATACGCAGTATTTT
>-|TRBJ2-1|TRBV28|-
CASSPEGIDEQFF
TGTGCCAGCAGTCCCGAGGGCATCGATGAGCAGTTCTTC
>-|TRBJ2-2|TRBV27|-
CASSPNTGELFF
TGTGCCAGCAGTCCAAACACCGGGGAGCTGTTTTTT
>-|TRBJ2-1|TRBV5-6|-
CASGQTGHNEQFF
TGTGCCAGCGGTCAAACAGGGCACAATGAGCAGTTCTTC
>-|TRBJ2-3|TRBV19|-
CASSIGDSDTQYF
TGTGCCAGTAGTATCGGGGACTCAGATACGCAGTATTTT
>once|TRBJ2-5|TRBV7-6|-
CASSLGGLETQYF
TGTGCCAGCAGCTTAGGGGGGCTAGAGACCCAGTACTTC
>-|TRBJ2-3|TRBV19|TRBD1
CASSLGRGRIPDTQYF
TGTGCCAGTAGTCTCGGCAGGGGGCGAATCCCAGATACGCAGTATTTT
>-|TRBJ1-2|TRBV7-3|-
CASSWGEGDHGYTF
TGTGCCAGCAGCTGGGGCGAGGGGGATCATGGCTACACCTTC
>-|TRBJ2-7|TRBV30|-
CAWSPAFLRQPLTYEQYF
TGTGCCTGGAGTCCGGCTTTTTTGCGGCAGCCCCTGACCTACGAGCAGTACTTC
>-|TRBJ1-2|TRBV7-9|-
CASSLTGIYGYTF
TGTGCCAGCAGCTTAACAGGGATTTATGGCTACACCTTC
>-|TRBJ2-1|TRBV28|TRBD1
CASSLLGQGSNEQFF
TGTGCCAGCAGTTTATTAGGACAGGGGAGCAATGAGCAGTTCTTC
>-|TRBJ1-3|TRBV28|-
CASSPQYGGPGNTIYF
TGTGCCAGCAGTCCCCAGTACGGGGGACCTGGAAACACCATATATTTT
>-|TRBJ2-1|TRBV7-3|-
CASSSPSTLGGTEQFF
TGTGCCAGCAGCTCCCCCTCAACTCTAGGGGGTACTGAGCAGTTCTTC
>few|TRBJ1-4|TRBV23-1|-
CASGGGDTGEEKLFF
TGCGCCAGCGGGGGGGGAGACACGGGTGAGGAAAAACTGTTTTTT
>once|TRBJ1-5|TRBV27|-
CASSLRGINQPQHF
TGTGCCAGCAGTCTCAGGGGCATCAATCAGCCCCAGCATTTT
>-|TRBJ2-3|TRBV11-1|TRBD2
CASSLGLASLTDTQYF
TGTGCCAGCAGCTTAGGACTAGCGTCTCTCACAGATACGCAGTATTTT
>-|TRBJ1-3|TRBV6-1|TRBD1
CASSVFNQGAPGNTIYF
TGTGCCAGCAGTGTCTTCAACCAGGGGGCGCCTGGAAACACCATATATTTT
>-|TRBJ2-2|TRBV5-1|TRBD2
CASSKERESTGELFF
TGCGCCAGCAGCAAGGAGCGGGAGAGCACCGGGGAGCTGTTTTTT